A selection of T cell receptor beta chains follows, all from one sample in a study of radiotherapy plus CTLA-4 blockade in lung cancer. Profiling relied on immunoSEQ multiplex PCR, and the TCRdb table lists in-frame clones only, not all of them. The sample holds about 62,000 clones; around 77% are singletons and the top ten take 2.5% to 3%. This specimen was peripheral blood, taken from a patient treated with radiotherapy plus ipilimumab. The receptors were gathered from a human donor with non-small cell lung cancer who had a complete response to radiotherapy plus ipilimumab. The CDR3 runs from the conserved cysteine through the conserved F or W. Only part of the rows carry a size: once, few, many, or a class if the clone is expanded.

cdr3_aa,j_call,cdr3_length,v_call,clone_size
CACQRGWNSPLHF,TRBJ1-6,13,TRBV30,few
CASSASGGGNEQYF,TRBJ2-7,14,TRBV9,.
CASSLWGQGAGETQYF,TRBJ2-5,16,TRBV28,.
CASSSASGGADTQYF,TRBJ2-3,15,TRBV5-4,once
CASSVGTGFYTDTQYF,TRBJ2-3,16,TRBV9,.
CASSPGTSIAKNIQYF,TRBJ2-4,16,TRBV10-1,.
CASSTKKPPGLAGRRTYEQYF,TRBJ2-7,21,TRBV28,.
CASSYGAGGNYGYTF,TRBJ1-2,15,TRBV6-5,.
CASSAGVETQYF,TRBJ2-5,12,TRBV19,.
CAISESYGTVSNQPQHF,TRBJ1-5,17,TRBV10-3,few
CASSRDRSYGYTF,TRBJ1-2,13,TRBV6-5,once
CASSLANTRQPQHF,TRBJ1-5,14,TRBV7-9,.
CASSPQTGGTNTEAFF,TRBJ1-1,16,TRBV18,.
CASSLVAVHTFGNSPLHF,TRBJ1-6,18,TRBV7-2,medium-sized
CASSSQRGGSGELFF,TRBJ2-2,15,TRBV11-2,.
CASSLVWTRSYEQYF,TRBJ2-7,15,TRBV5-1,.
CASSPTKPDRLASYEQYF,TRBJ2-7,18,TRBV7-6,once
CASTVSGSYEQYF,TRBJ2-7,13,TRBV19,.
CAISGVYEQYF,TRBJ2-7,11,TRBV10-3,.
CASSTSGSTGELFF,TRBJ2-2,14,TRBV5-1,.
CAWRNTQGTEAFF,TRBJ1-1,13,TRBV30,.
CASSPPGSQETQYF,TRBJ2-5,14,TRBV18,.
CASTLSGRESNQPQHF,TRBJ1-5,16,TRBV7-8,.
CASSCRTLNSNTGELFF,TRBJ2-2,17,TRBV27,.
CASSEFLAGGDEQFF,TRBJ2-1,15,TRBV10-1,.
CASSLEWTGGNEQFF,TRBJ2-1,15,TRBV7-2,.
CASSLNWGGESAVREQYF,TRBJ2-7,18,TRBV7-9,.
CASSLRTGASGNTIYF,TRBJ1-3,16,TRBV28,.
CASSLNRVLSNTEAFF,TRBJ1-1,16,TRBV7-9,.
CASSQERQTSRLTDTQYF,TRBJ2-3,18,TRBV4-1,.
CASSLDRGYNEKLFF,TRBJ1-4,15,TRBV7-9,.
CASSQVTKRATDTQYF,TRBJ2-3,16,TRBV4-2,.
CASSQEGSGYNEQFF,TRBJ2-1,15,TRBV4-1,once
CASSLSGSGEQFF,TRBJ2-1,13,TRBV11-3,once
CASSPDAAYEQYF,TRBJ2-7,13,TRBV6-5,.
CASSLAGIPRQPQHF,TRBJ1-5,15,TRBV7-2,few
CASSLDAGGRIYNEQFF,TRBJ2-1,17,TRBV5-4,.
CASSEASGSPLHF,TRBJ1-6,13,TRBV6-5,.